A single sample gave rise to the 3 T cell receptor beta chains below, sequenced in a study of molecular identifiers for immune sequencing clone quantification. TCRdb re-called the PCR reads with MiXCR, one entry per CDR3 protein. The sample contains approximately 59,000 distinct CDR3 sequences, roughly 20% of which appear only once. The sample taken for sequencing was naive CD8+ T cells from blood, with Jurkat cell RNA spiked in. Subset described: FACS-sorted CD8+CD4-CCR7+CD45RA+ naive T cells. These receptors were obtained from a human donor in good health. Some libraries in this study had Jurkat cell RNA spiked in.

Regarding this clonotype: A much bigger clone sits one base away, suggesting this may be a read error. The rearrangement uses TRBV24-1 and TRBJ2-1; weak D call: TRBD2 (5 bases). The CDR3 consists of 13 residues. V lost 9 bases and J 3 bases, leaving 11 bases between the germline ends. Germline V gene sequence: CDR1 KGHDR, CDR2 SFDVKD. CDR3 coding DNA: TGTGCCACCGGGGAGAGGGACTACAATGAGCAGTTCTTC. It translates to CATGERDYNEQFF.

This clonotype was observed many times. The chain couples TRBV6-1 to TRBJ1-4; D call uncertain. This CDR3 is 16 amino acids long. Trimming pared 2 bases from V and 4 bases from J, leaving 14 bases between. The germline CDR1 and CDR2 sequences are MNHNS and SASEGT. CDR3 nucleotides: TGTGCCAGCAGTGAAATGGGAATTGGGCTTAATGAAAAACTGTTTTTT. Amino acid sequence: CASSEMGIGLNEKLFF.

This clonotype occurred a few times. This chain links TRBV20-1 with TRBJ2-7, with D maybe TRBD1 (5 bases). CDR3 length equals 13 residues. The germline gives CDR1 DFQATT, CDR2 SNEGSKA (reference sequence). The germline V and J ends were trimmed by 2 bases and 0 bases, with 8 bases remaining between them. Here the CDR3 reads CSARLRGSYEQYF. CDR3 sequence (DNA): TGCAGTGCTAGATTAAGGGGCTCCTACGAGCAGTACTTC.